This T cell receptor beta chain originates from a study of blood T cell repertoires in COVID-19. Study as a whole: Samples came from the United States, Italy and Spain, spanning acute and convalescent COVID-19. Sources were T cells, B-cell-depleted T cells, or PBMCs; the material itself was cDNA or gDNA.

The germline V gene encodes CDR1 SGDLS and CDR2 YYNGEE. The CDR3 consists of 14 residues. The germline V and J ends were trimmed by 1 base and 10 bases, with 14 bases remaining between them. Source study methods: Counts of nucleated cells, estimated from reference gene primer amplification, were obtained. TCRdb keeps only in-frame clones here, not all; method: immunoSEQ multiplex PCR. V and J calls and clone size are those listed in that table; D and trimming were worked out from the DNA. The sample has approximately 94,000 clones, almost 80% seen once. The chain joins TRBV9 to TRBJ1-4; D is unclear. Sequencing was carried out using peripheral blood. This sequence was found in a man aged 65-85 years with active or convalescent COVID-19. Written as DNA, the CDR3 is TGTGCCAGCAGCGTAACCGACACTGAGTCAAAACTGTTTTTT. Translated, it gives CASSVTDTESKLFF.